This T cell receptor beta chain derives from a study of blood T cell repertoires in COVID-19. This clone came up a few times. Produced via immunoSEQ multiplex PCR; TCRdb's table is partial and in-frame only. The table shows roughly 80,000 clones, with around 80% occurring only once. V lost 10 bases and J lost 1, with 11 bases in between. Germline values: CDR1 SGHRS, CDR2 YFSETQ. This CDR3 region has 12 residues. Input material: peripheral blood. This clonotype was obtained from a woman aged 55-69 years with acute or convalescent COVID-19. The V call is TRBV5-1, the J call TRBJ1-1; D not resolved. The CDR3: CASGLSNTEAFF. The CDR3 bases are TGCGCCTCAGGACTGTCGAACACTGAAGCTTTCTTT. Combining the CDR3 with reference TRBV5-1 and TRBJ1-1 gives the whole variable domain KAGVTQTPRYLIKTRGQQVTLSCSPISGHRSVSWYQQTPGQGLQFLFEYFSETQRNKGNFPGRFSGRQFSNSRSEMNVSTLELGDSALYLCASGLSNTEAFFGQGTRLTVV.